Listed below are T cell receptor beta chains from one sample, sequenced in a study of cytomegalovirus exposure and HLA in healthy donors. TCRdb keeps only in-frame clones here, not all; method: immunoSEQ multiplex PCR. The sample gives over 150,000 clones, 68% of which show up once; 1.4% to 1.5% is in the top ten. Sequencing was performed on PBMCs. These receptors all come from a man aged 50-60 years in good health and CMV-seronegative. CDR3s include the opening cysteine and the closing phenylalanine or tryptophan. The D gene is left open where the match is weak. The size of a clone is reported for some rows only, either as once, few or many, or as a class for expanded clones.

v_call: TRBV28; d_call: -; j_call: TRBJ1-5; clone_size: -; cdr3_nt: TGTGCCAGCAGGGGGGGTGGTAGCAATCAGCCCCAGCATTTT; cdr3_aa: CASRGGGSNQPQHF
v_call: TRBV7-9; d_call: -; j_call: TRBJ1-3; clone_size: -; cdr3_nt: TGTGCCAGCAGCGGGGCCGGCTCTGGAAACACCATATATTTT; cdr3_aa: CASSGAGSGNTIYF
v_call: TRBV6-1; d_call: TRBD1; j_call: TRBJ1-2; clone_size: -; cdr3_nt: TGTGCCAGCAGTGAACCCGGGACAGGCTCGTATGGCTACACCTTC; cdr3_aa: CASSEPGTGSYGYTF
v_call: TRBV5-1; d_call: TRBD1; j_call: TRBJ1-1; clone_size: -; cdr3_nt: TGCGCCAGCAGCGGTCAGGGGGCTGGTAGCACTGAAGCTTTCTTT; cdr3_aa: CASSGQGAGSTEAFF
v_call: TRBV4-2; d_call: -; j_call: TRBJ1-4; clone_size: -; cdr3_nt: TGTGCCAGCAGCCAAGATTTGGAGGGGCGCGGGGAAAAACTGTTTTTT; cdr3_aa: CASSQDLEGRGEKLFF
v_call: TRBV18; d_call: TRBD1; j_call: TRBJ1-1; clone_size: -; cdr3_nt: TGTGCCAGCTCACTCGGGAGACAGGGGAACACTGAAGCTTTCTTT; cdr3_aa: CASSLGRQGNTEAFF
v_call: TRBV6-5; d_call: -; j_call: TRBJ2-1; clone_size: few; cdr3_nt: TGTGCCAGCAGTTACTCCATTCAGGGGATAAAAAATGAGCAGTTCTTC; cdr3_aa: CASSYSIQGIKNEQFF
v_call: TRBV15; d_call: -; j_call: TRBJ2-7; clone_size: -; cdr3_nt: TGTGCCACCAGCGCTCGCGGAGGAGCGTCCTACGAGCAGTACTTC; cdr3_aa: CATSARGGASYEQYF
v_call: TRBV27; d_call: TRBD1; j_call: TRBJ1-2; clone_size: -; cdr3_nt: TGTGCCAGCAGTTTAGCGACAGGGTCTCTTTATGGCTACACCTTC; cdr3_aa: CASSLATGSLYGYTF
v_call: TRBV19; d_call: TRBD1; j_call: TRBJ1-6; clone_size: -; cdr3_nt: TGTGCCAGTAGTGGGGACAGGCTCCCGAGCTCCTATAATTCACCCCTCCACTTT; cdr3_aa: CASSGDRLPSSYNSPLHF
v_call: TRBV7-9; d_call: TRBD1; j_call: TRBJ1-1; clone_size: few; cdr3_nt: TGTGCCAGCAGCGGCAGGACAGGGGGCAAAGCTTTCTTT; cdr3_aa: CASSGRTGGKAFF
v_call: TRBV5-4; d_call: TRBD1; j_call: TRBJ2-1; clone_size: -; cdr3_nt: TGTGCCAGCAGCCGGACAGGGGGCCTAGAAACCTACAATGAGCAGTTCTTC; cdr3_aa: CASSRTGGLETYNEQFF
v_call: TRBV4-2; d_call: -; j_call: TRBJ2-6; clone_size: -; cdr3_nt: TGTGCCAGCGAGACACCGGGACAAACCTCTGGGGCCAACGTCCTGACTTTC; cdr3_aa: CASETPGQTSGANVLTF
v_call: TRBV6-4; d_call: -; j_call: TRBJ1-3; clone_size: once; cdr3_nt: TGTGCCAGCAGTGACTGGACAAACGACTCTGGAAACACCATATATTTT; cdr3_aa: CASSDWTNDSGNTIYF
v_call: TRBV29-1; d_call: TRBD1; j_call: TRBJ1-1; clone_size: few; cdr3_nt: TGCAGCGGCGGACAGGGATTCACTGAAGCTTTCTTT; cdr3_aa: CSGGQGFTEAFF
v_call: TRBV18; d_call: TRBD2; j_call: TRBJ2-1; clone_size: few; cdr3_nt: TGTGCCAGCTCACCAGCACAGCGGGGAGCTCGCAATGAGCAGTTCTTC; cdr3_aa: CASSPAQRGARNEQFF
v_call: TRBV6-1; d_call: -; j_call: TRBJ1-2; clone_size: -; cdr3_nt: TGTGCCAGCAGTGAAACCGGGGTCCGAGGCTACACCTTC; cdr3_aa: CASSETGVRGYTF
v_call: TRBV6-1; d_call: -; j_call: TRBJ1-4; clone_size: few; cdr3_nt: TGTGCCAGCACCCGGGACACCTCCAATGAAAAACTGTTTTTT; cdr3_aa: CASTRDTSNEKLFF
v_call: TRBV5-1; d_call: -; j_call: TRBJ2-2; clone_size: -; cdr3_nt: TGCGCCAGCAGCCCAGGACAGTACACCGGGGAGCTGTTTTTT; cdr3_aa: CASSPGQYTGELFF
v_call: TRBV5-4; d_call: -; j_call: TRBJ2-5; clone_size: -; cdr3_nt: TGTGCCAGCAGCAAGGGGGGGGAAGAGACCCAGTACTTC; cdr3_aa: CASSKGGEETQYF
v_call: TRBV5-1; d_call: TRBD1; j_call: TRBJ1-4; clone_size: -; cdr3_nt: TGCGCCAGCAGCCAAGACAGGGTGGAGGAAAAACTGTTTTTT; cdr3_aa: CASSQDRVEEKLFF
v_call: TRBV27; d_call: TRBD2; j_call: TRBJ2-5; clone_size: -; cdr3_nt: TGTGCCAGCAGTTTTAGTCTAGCGGGGTATACCCAGTACTTC; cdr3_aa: CASSFSLAGYTQYF
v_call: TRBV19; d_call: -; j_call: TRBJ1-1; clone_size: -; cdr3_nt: TGTGCCAGTACTCAGTGGGCAGGAATGAACACTGAAGCTTTCTTT; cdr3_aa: CASTQWAGMNTEAFF
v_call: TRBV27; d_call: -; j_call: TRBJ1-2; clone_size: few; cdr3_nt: TGTGCCAGCAGTTCCCGGGGGGGGGTCCATGGCTACACCTTC; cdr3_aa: CASSSRGGVHGYTF
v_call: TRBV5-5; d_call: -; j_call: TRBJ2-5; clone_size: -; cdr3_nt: TGTGCCAGCAGCTTGGCATCAACCGGATCCCGCCAGGATACCCAGTACTTC; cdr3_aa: CASSLASTGSRQDTQYF
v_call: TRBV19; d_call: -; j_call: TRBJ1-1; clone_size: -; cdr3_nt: TGTGCCAGTAGTATAGATCGAGTGAACACTGAAGCTTTCTTT; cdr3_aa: CASSIDRVNTEAFF
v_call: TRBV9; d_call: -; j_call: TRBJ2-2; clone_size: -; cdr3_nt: TGTGCCAGCAGCGTAGTGCGGAACACCGGGGAGCTGTTTTTT; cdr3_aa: CASSVVRNTGELFF
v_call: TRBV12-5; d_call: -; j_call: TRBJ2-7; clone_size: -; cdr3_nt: TGTGCTAGTGGGCTCGCGGGCGGTTCTTACGAGCAGTACTTC; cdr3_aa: CASGLAGGSYEQYF
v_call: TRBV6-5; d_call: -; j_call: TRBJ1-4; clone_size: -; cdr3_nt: TGTGCCAGCAGCCCTCGACAGGTTAATGAAAAACTGTTTTTT; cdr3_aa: CASSPRQVNEKLFF
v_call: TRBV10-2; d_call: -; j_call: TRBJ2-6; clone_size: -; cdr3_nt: TGCGCCACCCGCCGGGGAGTCTCTGGGGCCAACGTCCTGACTTTC; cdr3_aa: CATRRGVSGANVLTF
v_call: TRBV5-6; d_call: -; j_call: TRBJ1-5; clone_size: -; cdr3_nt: TGTGCCAGCAGCTCGTATACTTCGGGCAATCAGCCCCAGCATTTT; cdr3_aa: CASSSYTSGNQPQHF
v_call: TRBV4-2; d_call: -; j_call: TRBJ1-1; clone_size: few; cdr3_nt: TGTGCCAGCAGCCAAGAGACGAGGGGGGGAAGGACTGAAGCTTTCTTT; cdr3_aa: CASSQETRGGRTEAFF
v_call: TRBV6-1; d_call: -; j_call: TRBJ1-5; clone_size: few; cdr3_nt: TGTGCCTTACAAACAGGGCCGGGTCAGCCCCAGCATTTT; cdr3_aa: CALQTGPGQPQHF
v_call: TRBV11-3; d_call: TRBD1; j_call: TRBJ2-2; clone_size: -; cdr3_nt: TGTGCCAGCAGCCGGACGACAGGGATAGGGGACACCGGGGAGCTGTTTTTT; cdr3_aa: CASSRTTGIGDTGELFF
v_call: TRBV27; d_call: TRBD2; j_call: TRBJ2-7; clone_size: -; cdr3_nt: TGTGCCAGCAGTCCCTTTTGGAGCGGGGGGATCTACGAGCAGTACTTC; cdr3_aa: CASSPFWSGGIYEQYF
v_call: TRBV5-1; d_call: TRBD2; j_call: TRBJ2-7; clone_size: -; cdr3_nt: TGCGCCAGCAGCCCAGCGGGGGGGTCCTACGAGCAGTACTTC; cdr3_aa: CASSPAGGSYEQYF
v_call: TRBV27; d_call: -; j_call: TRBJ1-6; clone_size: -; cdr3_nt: TGTGCCAGCAGCCACCTAAATAATTCACCCCTCCACTTT; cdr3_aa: CASSHLNNSPLHF